These T cell receptor beta chains were read from a single sample in a study of blood T cell repertoires in COVID-19. TCRdb's copy holds only in-frame clones and misses some; the assay was immunoSEQ multiplex PCR. The sample includes approximately 300,000 clones, roughly 90% of them seen just once. Material for sequencing was PBMCs or T cells enriched from blood (not recorded which). Receptors were obtained from a woman aged 25 to 39 who had been exposed to COVID-19. Both conserved end residues are trimmed from each CDR3. Each record gives: V gene, D gene, CDR3 protein. D genes are given only for firm matches.

V: TRBV7-8; D: TRBD1; CDR3: ASSLVGTVFNEQF
V: TRBV5-1; D: TRBD1; CDR3: ASSEGTGGEETQY
V: TRBV28; D: TRBD2; CDR3: ASRIAGQSTDTQY
V: TRBV10-1; D: NA; CDR3: ASSLYQPQH
V: TRBV4-1; D: TRBD1; CDR3: ASSQDYDRGFVTEAF
V: TRBV2; D: TRBD2; CDR3: ASSQGLAGFYQETQY
V: TRBV4-3; D: NA; CDR3: ASSQVARGAAGYT
V: TRBV7-9; D: NA; CDR3: ASSLDRYNSPLH
V: TRBV6-5; D: NA; CDR3: ASSSPGLTNYGYT
V: TRBV9; D: TRBD1; CDR3: ASSVEGAGDTQY
V: TRBV6-5; D: TRBD2; CDR3: ASSYSGGRNYEQY
V: TRBV19; D: NA; CDR3: ASSPGPTGSYEQY
V: TRBV5-4; D: TRBD2; CDR3: ASRGLAVSDTQY
V: TRBV6-5; D: TRBD2; CDR3: ASSYSTGGLF
V: TRBV18; D: TRBD1; CDR3: ASSLEDRVAKNIQY
V: TRBV5-4; D: TRBD1; CDR3: ASSLIPARGLSNYGYT
V: TRBV19; D: NA; CDR3: ASSILGGGFHNSPLH
V: TRBV30; D: TRBD2; CDR3: ACGTSGGAGTDTQY
V: TRBV7-8; D: TRBD1; CDR3: ASSSRQGGNTIY
V: TRBV5-8; D: NA; CDR3: ASSFLPGRGIGAYNSPLH
V: TRBV5-1; D: NA; CDR3: ASSLDSHFEAF
V: TRBV14; D: TRBD1; CDR3: ASSQGQGAGAF
V: TRBV7-2; D: NA; CDR3: ASSLAREDEQF
V: TRBV28; D: NA; CDR3: ASRSLRGSYNEQF
V: TRBV7-9; D: NA; CDR3: ASSFKSGDTGELF
V: TRBV27; D: TRBD1; CDR3: ASSLTGGVTMNQPQH
V: TRBV3-1/TRBV3-2; D: TRBD1; CDR3: ASSPDRGLSGNTIY
V: TRBV7-3; D: NA; CDR3: ASSRDKDTEAF
V: TRBV19; D: NA; CDR3: ASSRRGVGSAQEKLF
V: TRBV6-5; D: NA; CDR3: ASSYPGDYQWTQY